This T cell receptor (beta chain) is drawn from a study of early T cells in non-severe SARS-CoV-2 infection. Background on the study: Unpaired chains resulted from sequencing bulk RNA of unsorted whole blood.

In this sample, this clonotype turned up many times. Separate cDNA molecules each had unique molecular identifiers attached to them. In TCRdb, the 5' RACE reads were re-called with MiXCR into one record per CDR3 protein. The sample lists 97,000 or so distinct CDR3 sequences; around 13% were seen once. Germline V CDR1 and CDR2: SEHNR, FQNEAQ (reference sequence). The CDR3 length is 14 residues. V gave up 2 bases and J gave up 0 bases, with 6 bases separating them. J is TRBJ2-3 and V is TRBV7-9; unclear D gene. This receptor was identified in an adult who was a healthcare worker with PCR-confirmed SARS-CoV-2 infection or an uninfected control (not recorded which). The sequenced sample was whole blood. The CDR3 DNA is TGTGCCAGCAGCTTACTAGGTAGCACAGATACGCAGTATTTT. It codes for CASSLLGSTDTQYF.